One sample yielded the 21 T cell receptor beta chains listed below, sequenced in a study of shared clonotypes between healthy human individuals. Some clones are missing from TCRdb's copy, which holds only in-frame ones; the method was immunoSEQ multiplex PCR. The sample includes 950,000 to 1,100,000 clones, approximately 80% seen only once; the top ten take 0.55% to 0.7%. The specimen sequenced was memory CD4+ T cells from PBMCs. The subset is: CD45RA-negative fraction. The receptor set was obtained from a young man in good health. Some clones in this sample may be carry-over from other donors' samples.

This chain connects TRBV4-1 to TRBJ1-2; a possible D gene is TRBD1 (5 bases). Germline loops: CDR1 MGHRA, CDR2 YSYEKL. Trimming cost V 1 base and J 0 bases, with 12 bases left between them. The length of the CDR3 is 16 residues. The CDR3 loop is CASSQALWDPNYGYTF. CDR3 coding DNA: TGCGCCAGCAGCCAAGCCCTATGGGACCCTAACTATGGCTACACCTTC.

This chain joins TRBV5-1 and TRBJ1-4, with 7 bases lining up with TRBD1. Looked up from germline, CDR1 is SGHRS and CDR2 is YFSETQ. The CDR3 contains 13 residues. Germline trimming cut 7 bases from V and 6 bases from J; bases unmatched to any gene: 6. In DNA, the CDR3 is TGCGCCAGCCGCGACAGGGCGGATGAAAAACTGTTTTTT. It codes for CASRDRADEKLFF.

The chain has TRBV28 and TRBJ2-7, with 8 nucleotides matching TRBD2. V dropped 6 bases and J dropped 2; count of bases not matched to a gene: 6. Germline V gene sequence: CDR1 MDHEN, CDR2 SYDVKM. This CDR3 is built from 14 residues. The CDR3 nucleotides read TGTGCCAGCAGCCTGACTAGCGCTACCTACGAGCAGTACTTC. Translation gives CASSLTSATYEQYF.

As to this clone: Other DNA sequences from this sample encode an identical CDR3 as well. The chain carries TRBV7-9 and TRBJ2-7; weak D call: TRBD1 (5 bases). Germline assignment: CDR1 SEHNR and CDR2 FQNEAQ (reference sequence). V gave up 0 bases and J gave up 2 bases, with 5 bases separating them. The CDR3 totals 13 residues. The CDR3: CASSLAGPYEQYF. The CDR3 bases are TGTGCCAGCAGCTTAGCGGGGCCCTACGAGCAGTACTTC. The full variable domain, with the rest looked up from reference TRBV7-9 and TRBJ2-7, is DTGVSQNPRHKITKRGQNVTFRCDPISEHNRLYWYRQTLGQGPEFLTYFQNEAQLEKSRLLSDRFSAERPKGSFSTLEIQRTEQGDSAMYLCASSLAGPYEQYFGPGTRLTVT.

The rearrangement joins TRBV2 to TRBJ1-2, with 11 positions matching TRBD1. With V trimmed by 1 base and J by 5 bases, 6 bases remained unmatched. The CDR3 is 16 amino acids. Germline-derived CDR1 and CDR2 are SNHLY and FYNNEI. The CDR3 region has the DNA TGTGCCAGCAGTGAAGGGACAGGGGGCGACCCGTATGGCTACACCTTC. Protein product: CASSEGTGGDPYGYTF.

This clone was counted many times. This chain links TRBV11-2 with TRBJ1-4; the D is unclear. The V gene lost 2 bases and the J gene lost 4 bases, with 5 bases spanning the gap. The CDR3 totals 13 residues. The germline gives CDR1 SGHAT, CDR2 FQNNGV. The CDR3 loop is CASSLRFNEKLFF. In DNA, the CDR3 is TGTGCCAGCAGCTTACGGTTTAATGAAAAACTGTTTTTT.

The chain couples TRBV7-2 to TRBJ2-5; D is undetermined. The V end was cut by 5 bases, the J end by 5 bases, with 15 bases between. This CDR3 spans 14 amino acids. Per germline, CDR1 SGHTA and CDR2 FQGNSA. The CDR3 region is CASSPRASSETQYF. CDR3 in DNA: TGTGCCAGCAGCCCTAGGGCCTCATCGGAGACCCAGTACTTC.

This chain connects TRBV2 to TRBJ2-7; D may be TRBD1 (6 bases). CDR3 size: 11 residues. The germline gives CDR1 SNHLY, CDR2 FYNNEI. With 11 bases removed from V and 3 bases from J, the gap between germline ends came to 11 bases. Here the CDR3 DNA reads TGTGCCGGAGAACAGGGCTACGAGCAGTACTTC. Translated: CAGEQGYEQYF.

As regards this clone: It is likely a read error: a sequence one base away is far more abundant. This sample includes further DNA sequences coding for the same CDR3. The V and J genes are TRBV30 and TRBJ1-2; D gene uncertain. The germline V gene encodes CDR1 GTSNPN and CDR2 SVGIG (reference sequence). CDR3 length: 13 residues. The CDR3 here is CAWSVEASYGYTF. The CDR3 nucleotides read TGTGCCTGGAGTGTAGAAGCCTCGTATGGCTACACCTTT.

The V and J genes are TRBV7-6 and TRBJ2-5, with 9 bases aligning to TRBD1. Germline trimming cut 1 base from V and 5 bases from J; bases unmatched to any gene: 11. Per the germline V gene, CDR1 is SGHVS and CDR2 is FNYEAQ. CDR3 length: 17 residues. In nucleotides, the CDR3 is TGTGCCAGCAGCTTAGTCCGGGCGGGACAGGGACCGGAGACCCAGTACTTC. This translates into CASSLVRAGQGPETQYF.

The CDR3 region is CASSEGTGTVEKLFF. CDR3 bases: TGCGCCAGCAGCGAAGGGACAGGGACTGTTGAAAAACTGTTTTTT. This chain joins TRBV5-1 and TRBJ1-4, with 9 bases lining up with TRBD1. The CDR3 runs 15 residues. CDR1 and CDR2 from the germline V gene are SGHRS and YFSETQ. V shed 4 bases and J 7 bases; nucleotides not matched to a gene: 8. Based on the CDR3 plus reference TRBV5-1 and TRBJ1-4, the full variable domain is KAGVTQTPRYLIKTRGQQVTLSCSPISGHRSVSWYQQTPGQGLQFLFEYFSETQRNKGNFPGRFSGRQFSNSRSEMNVSTLELGDSALYLCASSEGTGTVEKLFFGSGTQLSVL.

The rearrangement joins TRBV6-1 to TRBJ1-1; D ambiguous. Germline assignment: CDR1 MNHNS and CDR2 SASEGT. This CDR3 is 16 amino acids long. V dropped 3 bases and J dropped 5 bases, with 19 bases sitting between them. The CDR3, as DNA: TGTGCCAGCAGTGAGGACGTTCGGTGGAGGAGTACTGAAGCTTTCTTT. Its translation is CASSEDVRWRSTEAFF.

The chain joins TRBV28 to TRBJ2-7; TRBD1 aligns across 10 bases. V was pared by 6 bases and J by 3 bases, with 8 bases of the junction left unmatched. Germline CDR1 is MDHEN and CDR2 is SYDVKM. The length of the CDR3 is 15 residues. The CDR3 region is CASRPWTGGIYEQYF. The CDR3 bases are TGTGCCAGCAGACCCTGGACAGGGGGTATCTACGAGCAGTACTTC.

V is TRBV12-5 and J is TRBJ1-2, with 7 bases lining up with TRBD1. The V gene's germline CDR1 is LGHNT and CDR2 FRNRAP. This CDR3 has 14 amino acids. V trimming: 5 bases; J trimming: 7 bases; junction bases outside the gene matches: 10. DNA of the CDR3: TGTGCTAGTGGTACCTTCGGGACAGATGTTGGCTACACCTTC. Its translation is CASGTFGTDVGYTF.

The chain joins TRBV11-2 to TRBJ1-3; the D gene is possibly TRBD1 (5 bases). The germline gives CDR1 SGHAT, CDR2 FQNNGV. The ends were cut back, 0 bases at V and 0 bases at J, with 12 bases in the middle. The CDR3 length is 17 residues. The CDR3 region has the DNA TGTGCCAGCAGCTTAGATCGCTGGGGGAGCTCTGGAAACACCATATATTTT. This translates into CASSLDRWGSSGNTIYF. The whole variable domain, remainder taken from reference TRBV11-2 and TRBJ1-3, is EAGVAQSPRYKIIEKRQSVAFWCNPISGHATLYWYQQILGQGPKLLIQFQNNGVVDDSQLPKDRFSAERLKGVDSTLKIQPAKLEDSAVYLCASSLDRWGSSGNTIYFGEGSWLTVV.

The V call is TRBV5-1, the J call TRBJ2-3, with D unresolved. Trimming removed 0 bases at V and 2 bases at J, with 7 bases between. The length of the CDR3 is 14 residues. Germline V CDR1 and CDR2: SGHRS, YFSETQ. The CDR3 nucleotides read TGCGCCAGCAGCTTGGCTCTGAACACAGATACGCAGTATTTT. This gives the protein CASSLALNTDTQYF.

The CDR3 loop reads CSLSTDTQYF. The CDR3 coding sequence is TGCAGTCTTAGCACAGATACGCAGTATTTT. The gene calls are TRBV20-1 and TRBJ2-3, with no clear D. Germline lookup yields CDR1 DFQATT and CDR2 SNEGSKA (reference sequence). Trimming pared 8 bases from V and 0 bases from J, leaving 3 bases between. CDR3 length: 10 amino acids.

V gene TRBV5-1 combines with J gene TRBJ2-7; 10 bases are shared with TRBD2. This CDR3 contains 16 residues. CDR1 and CDR2 (germline): SGHRS, YFSETQ. With 0 bases clipped from V and 3 bases from J, the junction kept 6 bases outside the gene matches. The DNA of the CDR3 is TGCGCCAGCAGCTTGGCCGCCGGACTAGCGGACTACGAGCAGTACTTC. Protein product: CASSLAAGLADYEQYF. Full variable domain (outside the CDR3, taken from reference TRBV5-1 and TRBJ2-7): KAGVTQTPRYLIKTRGQQVTLSCSPISGHRSVSWYQQTPGQGLQFLFEYFSETQRNKGNFPGRFSGRQFSNSRSEMNVSTLELGDSALYLCASSLAAGLADYEQYFGPGTRLTVT.

As regards this clone: One end of the junction is discordant with germline, which a read error may explain. This chain connects TRBV6-6 to TRBJ1-4, with D perhaps matching TRBD1 (6 bases). This CDR3 comprises 15 residues. Germline V CDR1 and CDR2: MNHNY, SVGAGI (reference sequence). CDR3 coding DNA: TGTGCCAGCAGAGCACAGGGCCTGAGTGGAGAAAAGCTGTTTTTT. Its translation is CASRAQGLSGEKLFF.

The V gene is TRBV7-3, the J gene TRBJ1-1, with D possibly matching TRBD1 (5 bases). The CDR3 spans 13 residues. Trimming cost V 5 bases and J 4 bases, with 11 bases left between them. Germline V lookup: CDR1 SGHTA, CDR2 FQGTGA. CDR3 protein: CASSPGFLTEAFF. The CDR3 nucleotides are TGTGCCAGCAGCCCAGGGTTCCTCACTGAAGCTTTCTTT.

J is TRBJ2-7 and V is TRBV28; 11 nucleotides align to TRBD2. The CDR3 runs to 13 residues. The trim removed 5 bases at V and 7 bases at J, leaving 4 bases unmatched. Germline-derived CDR1 and CDR2 are MDHEN and SYDVKM. CDR3 sequence (DNA): TGTGCCAGCAGTGTAAGACTAGCGGGAGAGCAGTACTTC. Its translation is CASSVRLAGEQYF.